The entry below describes one T cell receptor (beta chain). The sample originates from a study of cytomegalovirus exposure and HLA in healthy donors. For the study at large: The roughly 130 validation repertoires were reported in a later analysis to have been generated on the same platform as the approximately 700 first-cohort repertoires.

The CDR3 runs 15 residues. Germline loops: CDR1 SGDLS, CDR2 YYNGEE. V was trimmed by 0 bases and J by 1 base, leaving 8 bases between them. Generated by immunoSEQ multiplex PCR, the TCRdb table keeps only in-frame clones and is missing some. Of over 100,000 clones in the sample, about 90% were seen once. The gene calls are TRBV9 and TRBJ2-4; D gene ambiguous. Sequencing input: PBMCs. The clonotype was recovered from a woman under 30 in good health and CMV-seronegative. CDR3 sequence: CASSVGERAKNIQYF. The CDR3 DNA reads as TGTGCCAGCAGCGTAGGCGAACGGGCCAAAAACATTCAGTACTTC.